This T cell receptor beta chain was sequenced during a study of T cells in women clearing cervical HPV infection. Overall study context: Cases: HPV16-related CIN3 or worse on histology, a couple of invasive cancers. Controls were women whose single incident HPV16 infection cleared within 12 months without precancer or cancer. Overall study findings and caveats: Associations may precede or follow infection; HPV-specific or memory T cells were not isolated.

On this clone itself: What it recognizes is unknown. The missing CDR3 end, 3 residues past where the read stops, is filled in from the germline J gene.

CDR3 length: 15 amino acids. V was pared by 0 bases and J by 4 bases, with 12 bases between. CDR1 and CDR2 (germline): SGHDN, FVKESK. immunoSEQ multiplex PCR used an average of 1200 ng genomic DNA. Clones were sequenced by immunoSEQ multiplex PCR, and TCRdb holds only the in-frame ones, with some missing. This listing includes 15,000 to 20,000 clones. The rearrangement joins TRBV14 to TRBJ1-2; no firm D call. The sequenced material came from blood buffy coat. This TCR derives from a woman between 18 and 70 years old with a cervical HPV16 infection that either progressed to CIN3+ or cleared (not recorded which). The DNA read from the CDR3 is TGTGCCAGCAGCCAAGATATCGCACTATCCTATGGC. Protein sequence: CASSQDIALSYG. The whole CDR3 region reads CASSQDIALSYGYTF.